What follows describes a single TCR beta chain. This sample stems from a study of blood T cell repertoires in COVID-19. Study background: PBMCs, B-cell-depleted T cells, or T cells provided the cDNA or gDNA that made up the material.

As processed by the authors: Researchers report that nucleated cell counts were estimated from reference gene primer amplification. Using immunoSEQ multiplex PCR, the repertoire was profiled, and TCRdb retains in-frame clones only, with some absent. V and J calls and clone size are copied from that table; D and trimming were computed from the DNA. Of almost 250,000 clones in the sample, approximately 86% are singletons; the top ten hold roughly 1.6%. This CDR3 contains 16 residues. Germline assignment: CDR1 MNHNY and CDR2 SVGAGI (reference sequence). J lost 6 bases, V lost 6 bases, and 13 bases had no gene match.

This clonotype was obtained from a woman aged 60-75 years who had recovered from COVID-19. The J gene is TRBJ2-2, the V gene TRBV6-6; TRBD2 aligns across 7 bases. The sample was peripheral blood. The CDR3 is CASSPWGAGSAGELFF. The CDR3 nucleotides are TGTGCCAGCAGCCCATGGGGAGCGGGGTCCGCCGGGGAGCTGTTTTTT.